The 17 T cell receptor beta chains presented below share a single source sample, sequenced in a study of CD8+ T cells in alopecia areata. Stated treatment: oral pan-JAK inhibitor, 5-10 mg twice daily. Isolated RNA was reverse transcribed into cDNA used as the sequencing template. Generated by immunoSEQ multiplex PCR, the TCRdb table keeps only in-frame clones and is missing some. The table shows about 64,000 clones, with roughly 50% occurring only once. The specimen comprised CD8+ T cells sorted from blood, sampled at roughly week 36, from a patient treated with tofacitinib. Every receptor here comes from a human donor with alopecia areata.

The chain uses TRBV19 and TRBJ1-5; 7 positions agree with TRBD1. Germline values: CDR1 LNHDA, CDR2 SQIVND (reference sequence). The V gene end was trimmed by 3 bases and the J gene end by 6 bases; junction bases not matched to a gene: 2. The CDR3 is 13 residues long. The CDR3 reads CASSMTGSQPQHF. The CDR3, as DNA: TGTGCCAGTAGTATGACAGGGAGTCAGCCCCAGCATTTT.

This clone is categorized as medium-sized. The same CDR3 is also encoded by other DNA sequences in this sample. The V call is TRBV4-1, the J call TRBJ2-7; D ambiguous. Trimming stripped 1 base from V and 3 bases from J, with 7 bases between. The CDR3 has 13 amino acids. Germline assignment: CDR1 MGHRA and CDR2 YSYEKL. The CDR3 region is CASSQVADYEQYF. The CDR3 bases are TGCGCCAGCAGCCAAGTAGCCGACTACGAGCAGTACTTC.

The chain carries TRBV25-1 and TRBJ2-7; D is perhaps TRBD1 (6 bases). CDR1 and CDR2 (germline): MGHDK, SYGVNS. The CDR3 is made up of 14 amino acids. Trimming cost V 3 bases and J 5 bases, with 14 bases left between them. The CDR3 sequence: CASSDGRGFNEQYF. The CDR3 DNA sequence: TGTGCCAGCAGTGATGGAAGGGGGTTTAACGAGCAGTACTTC.

On this clone itself: Other DNA sequences within the sample encode an identical CDR3. The chain combines TRBV29-1 with TRBJ2-1, with D perhaps TRBD1 (5 bases). Germline V CDR1 and CDR2: SQVTM, ANQGSEA. The CDR3 runs to 11 residues. The V end lost 4 bases, the J end lost 6 bases, and 7 bases lay between the germline ends. DNA of the CDR3: TGCAGCGTTGGGGGCCGCAATGAGCAGTTCTTC. Its protein is CSVGGRNEQFF.

This clone has more than one count but fewer than ten. This CDR3 reads CAWTRNRIVNGYGYTF. In nucleotides, the CDR3 is TGTGCCTGGACCAGGAACAGGATAGTCAACGGCTATGGCTACACCTTC. The chain employs TRBV30 and TRBJ1-2; maybe TRBD1 (5 bases). V was clipped by 4 bases and J by 4 bases, with 22 bases between them. Per germline, CDR1 GTSNPN and CDR2 SVGIG (reference sequence). The CDR3 length is 16 residues.

Only a few counts were recorded for this clone. The chain is built from TRBV5-1 and TRBJ2-2, with D possibly matching TRBD2 (5 bases). Germline V gene data show CDR1 as SGHRS and CDR2 as YFSETQ. The ends were cut back, 4 bases at V and 4 bases at J, with 17 bases in the middle. The length of the CDR3 is 16 residues. This CDR3 is CASSPLMGEGTGELFF. The DNA for the CDR3 is TGCGCCAGCAGCCCCTTGATGGGTGAGGGCACCGGGGAGCTGTTTTTT. The variable domain in full, with the rest retrieved from reference TRBV5-1 and TRBJ2-2, is KAGVTQTPRYLIKTRGQQVTLSCSPISGHRSVSWYQQTPGQGLQFLFEYFSETQRNKGNFPGRFSGRQFSNSRSEMNVSTLELGDSALYLCASSPLMGEGTGELFFGEGSRLTVL.

This chain uses TRBV9 with TRBJ2-1; TRBD2 agrees at 12 bases. The germline CDR1 and CDR2 sequences are SGDLS and YYNGEE. The CDR3 runs 17 residues. After removal of 0 bases from V and 6 bases from J, the junction contained 7 bases not matched to a gene. CDR3: CASSVEGTSGRTNEQFF. The CDR3 nucleotides read TGTGCCAGCAGCGTAGAGGGAACTAGCGGGAGGACCAATGAGCAGTTCTTC. The full variable domain, its missing parts supplied by reference TRBV9 and TRBJ2-1, is DSGVTQTPKHLITATGQRVTLRCSPRSGDLSVYWYQQSLDQGLQFLIQYYNGEERAKGNILERFSAQQFPDLHSELNLSSLELGDSALYFCASSVEGTSGRTNEQFFGPGTRLTVL.

This clone has a handful of counts. The chain employs TRBV6-4 and TRBJ2-2; D not resolved. The CDR3 totals 14 residues. Trimming cost V 5 bases and J 4 bases, with 11 bases left between them. Per the germline V gene, CDR1 is MRHNA and CDR2 is SNTAGT. The CDR3 region is CASSLSTGTGELFF. The CDR3 bases are TGTGCCAGCAGTTTGTCCACGGGCACCGGGGAGCTGTTTTTT.

V is TRBV9 and J is TRBJ2-1; the match to TRBD2 covers 12 bases. This CDR3 is built from 16 residues. The germline V gene has CDR1 SGDLS and CDR2 YYNGEE. V dropped 2 bases and J dropped 4; count of bases not matched to a gene: 4. The CDR3 region has the DNA TGTGCCAGCAGCGTCGGGACTAGCGGGCCTTACAATGAGCAGTTCTTC. As protein: CASSVGTSGPYNEQFF.

This chain uses TRBV15 with TRBJ2-1; D is uncertain. V lost 1 base, J lost 4 bases, and 14 bases lay in between. The CDR3 spans 16 residues. Germline V gene sequence: CDR1 LNHNV, CDR2 YYDKDF (reference sequence). As DNA, the CDR3 is TGTGCCACCAGCAGAGTATTGGGCGGCCTTTACAATGAGCAGTTCTTC. Its protein is CATSRVLGGLYNEQFF.

The chain uses TRBV14 and TRBJ1-4; 11 bases are a match to TRBD1. This CDR3 has 15 amino acids. Germline CDR1 is SGHDN and CDR2 is FVKESK. After removal of 5 bases from V and 5 bases from J, the junction contained 4 bases not matched to a gene. This chain's CDR3 is CASSARDRGNEKLFF. The CDR3 bases are TGTGCCAGCAGCGCCCGGGACAGGGGGAATGAAAAACTGTTTTTT.

The chain links TRBV30 to TRBJ2-7; D gene unclear. V was cut by 6 bases and J by 5 bases, with 20 bases left in between. This CDR3 region has 14 residues. Germline V gene lookup returns CDR1 GTSNPN and CDR2 SVGIG (reference sequence). The CDR3 DNA reads TGTGCCTGCCAGTCAAGAGATAAGACCCACGAGCAGTACTTC. It yields the protein CACQSRDKTHEQYF.

This sequence joins TRBV19 and TRBJ1-1; D not certain. This CDR3 comprises 14 residues. The V gene's germline CDR1 is LNHDA and CDR2 SQIVND (reference sequence). V gave up 7 bases and J gave up 0 bases, with 12 bases separating them. The CDR3: CASTKQGLNTEAFF. The CDR3 DNA is TGTGCCAGTACCAAACAAGGGTTGAACACTGAAGCTTTCTTT.

This clone was detected only a few times. The gene calls are TRBV29-1 and TRBJ2-1, with 14 bases aligning to TRBD2. Germline V CDR1 and CDR2: SQVTM, ANQGSEA. The V segment lost 6 bases and the J segment 9 bases; nucleotides outside the gene matches: 10. The CDR3 totals 15 residues. The CDR3 sequence is CSVPGTSGGWGEQFF. In DNA form, the CDR3 reads TGCAGCGTGCCCGGGACTAGCGGGGGATGGGGTGAGCAGTTCTTC.

The V and J genes are TRBV6-6 and TRBJ2-5, with D hard to call. Germline lookup yields CDR1 MNHNY and CDR2 SVGAGI (reference sequence). Trimming pared 8 bases from V and 5 bases from J, leaving 3 bases between. This CDR3 has 9 amino acids. CDR3 amino acids: CASGETQYF. DNA for the CDR3: TGTGCCAGCGGGGAGACCCAGTACTTC.

This clone occurred a few times. The CDR3 coding sequence is TGCAGCGTTGTCCAGCTGACCAGGAAGGCCTACGAGCAGTACTTC. It is translated as CSVVQLTRKAYEQYF. This sequence joins TRBV29-1 and TRBJ2-7; D unclear. Trimming stripped 4 bases from V and 2 bases from J, with 18 bases between. Germline lookup yields CDR1 SQVTM and CDR2 ANQGSEA. The CDR3 is 15 amino acids.

The CDR3 sequence is CASSLAPGLAGDGGELFF. The DNA of the CDR3 is TGTGCCAGCAGCTTAGCACCGGGACTAGCGGGAGATGGCGGGGAGCTGTTTTTT. The chain combines TRBV7-3 with TRBJ2-2; TRBD2 matches 14 bases. CDR3 length: 18 amino acids. Trimming cost V 2 bases and J 7 bases; bases outside gene matches: 9. Germline V gives CDR1 SGHTA, CDR2 FQGTGA. The full variable domain, in which reference TRBV7-3 and TRBJ2-2 provide the parts outside the CDR3, is GAGVSQTPSNKVTEKGKYVELRCDPISGHTALYWYRQSLGQGPEFLIYFQGTGAADDSGLPNDRFFAVRPEGSVSTLKIQRTERGDSAVYLCASSLAPGLAGDGGELFFGEGSRLTVL.